Presented here are 6 T cell receptor beta chains from one specimen sequenced in a study of T cells and Merkel cell carcinoma outcomes. Using immunoSEQ multiplex PCR, the repertoire was profiled, and TCRdb retains in-frame clones only, with some absent. The sample holds roughly 11,000 clones; over 95% are singletons and the top ten take 0.8% to 0.95%. Sequenced input: tumor tissue from Merkel cell carcinoma. The receptors here all came from a human donor with Merkel cell carcinoma.

The chain recombines TRBV30 with TRBJ1-1, with D possibly matching TRBD1 (5 bases). V lost 1 base and J 8 bases, leaving 11 bases between the germline ends. Per the germline V gene, CDR1 is GTSNPN and CDR2 is SVGIG (reference sequence). The CDR3 extends over 12 amino acids. The DNA of the CDR3 is TGTGCCTGGAGTGCCAGGGCCAGAGAAGCTTTCTTT. Amino acids: CAWSARAREAFF. Complete variable domain (other parts from reference TRBV30 and TRBJ1-1): SQTIHQWPATLVQPVGSPLSLECTVEGTSNPNLYWYRQAAGRGLQLLFYSVGIGQISSEVPQNLSASRPQDRQFILSSKKLLLSDSGFYLCAWSARAREAFFGQGTRLTVV.

This rearrangement joins TRBV5-1 to TRBJ2-1; D is possibly TRBD2 (6 bases). The CDR3 spans 15 residues. Germline V lookup: CDR1 SGHRS, CDR2 YFSETQ. Trimming removed 4 bases from V and 5 bases from J, with 16 bases in between. CDR3 protein: CASSPSRDFHNEQFF. The CDR3 DNA is TGCGCCAGCAGCCCGAGTCGGGACTTTCACAATGAGCAGTTCTTC. Supplemented by reference TRBV5-1 and TRBJ2-1, the full variable domain reads KAGVTQTPRYLIKTRGQQVTLSCSPISGHRSVSWYQQTPGQGLQFLFEYFSETQRNKGNFPGRFSGRQFSNSRSEMNVSTLELGDSALYLCASSPSRDFHNEQFFGPGTRLTVL.

This chain connects TRBV5-1 to TRBJ2-2; TRBD2 is a possible D gene (5 bases). The CDR3 runs 15 residues. Germline loops: CDR1 SGHRS, CDR2 YFSETQ. The V and J ends lost 4 bases and 1 base respectively, with 11 bases between them. This CDR3 is CASSPAGKNTGELFF. The CDR3 DNA sequence: TGCGCCAGCAGCCCGGCCGGGAAGAACACCGGGGAGCTGTTTTTT.

This chain uses TRBV11-2 with TRBJ2-3; D may be TRBD2 (5 bases). V was clipped by 3 bases and J by 1 base, with 17 bases between them. CDR3 length equals 17 residues. Germline V gene sequence: CDR1 SGHAT, CDR2 FQNNGV. The CDR3 DNA follows: TGTGCCAGCAGCTTGCCTTGGACTGCGAGCGGCACAGATACGCAGTATTTT. As protein: CASSLPWTASGTDTQYF.

V is TRBV29-1 and J is TRBJ2-7, with 11 bases lining up with TRBD2. This CDR3 is built from 14 residues. V was clipped by 6 bases and J by 4 bases; unmatched bases: 8. In germline, CDR1 is SQVTM, CDR2 ANQGSEA. For the CDR3, the DNA is TGCAGCGTGACCCGGACTAGCGGGCCTTACGAGCAGTACTTC. Its translation: CSVTRTSGPYEQYF.

This chain links TRBV28 with TRBJ2-4; TRBD2 matches at 7 bases. The CDR3 is made up of 17 amino acids. Germline V gene sequence: CDR1 MDHEN, CDR2 SYDVKM. Unmatched junction bases numbered 13, after V lost 3 bases and J lost 5 bases. The CDR3 loop is CASSFSSGGVEENIQYF. CDR3 in DNA: TGTGCCAGCAGTTTCTCTAGCGGTGGGGTAGAGGAAAACATTCAGTACTTC.